The clone carrying this T cell receptor (beta chain) showed up just once. The source of the sample is a study of blood T cells in healthy people across ages. Sample-barcoded 5' priming and a J-beta primer mix drove a second PCR of roughly 7 to 11 cycles. TCRdb re-called the 5' RACE reads through MiXCR, storing one row per CDR3 protein. The data show nearly 1 million distinct CDR3 sequences, with roughly 51% seen just once and about 21% held by the top ten. This sequence originates from a woman aged 60 to 75 in good health. Sequences were obtained from blood.

The CDR3 spells CATSRRTGLNIQYF. CDR3 DNA: TGTGCCACCAGCCGCAGGACAGGCTTAAACATTCAGTACTTC. V is TRBV15 and J is TRBJ2-4; TRBD1 agrees at 7 bases. There are 14 residues in the CDR3. Germline CDR1 and CDR2: LNHNV and YYDKDF (reference sequence). The trim removed 5 bases at V and 6 bases at J, leaving 7 bases unmatched.